A selection of T cell receptor beta chains follows, all from one sample in a study of long-term antiretroviral therapy in people with HIV. Assay used: immunoSEQ multiplex PCR; TCRdb lists only in-frame clones, some missing. The data contain about 28,000 clones, roughly 84% of them singletons. Source: unsorted PBMCs, taken 0.4 years after starting antiretroviral therapy. All receptors come from a young man with HIV. Both conserved end residues are part of each CDR3. The D gene is left open where the match is weak. Only part of the rows carry a size: once, few, many, or a class if the clone is expanded.

V gene: TRBV7-7
clone size: few
J gene: TRBJ2-7
D gene: TRBD1
CDR3 protein: CASSQDPGQGVDEQYF
CDR3 DNA: TGTGCTAGCAGCCAAGACCCGGGACAGGGGGTGGACGAGCAGTACTTC

V gene: TRBV4-1
clone size: .
J gene: TRBJ2-7
D gene: TRBD1
CDR3 protein: CASSWTGEREQYF
CDR3 DNA: TGCGCCAGCAGCTGGACAGGGGAACGGGAGCAGTACTTC

V gene: TRBV29-1
clone size: .
J gene: TRBJ2-7
D gene: .
CDR3 protein: CSVERGSYEQYF
CDR3 DNA: TGCAGCGTTGAAAGGGGGTCCTACGAGCAGTACTTC

V gene: TRBV4-3
clone size: .
J gene: TRBJ2-1
D gene: TRBD2
CDR3 protein: CASSQKRLAGAYNEQFF
CDR3 DNA: TGCGCCAGCAGCCAAAAAAGGTTAGCGGGAGCTTACAATGAGCAGTTCTTC

V gene: TRBV27
clone size: .
J gene: TRBJ1-5
D gene: .
CDR3 protein: CASRIGLSSNQPQHF
CDR3 DNA: TGTGCCAGCAGGATAGGACTGAGCAGCAATCAGCCCCAGCATTTT

V gene: TRBV6-1
clone size: .
J gene: TRBJ2-1
D gene: .
CDR3 protein: CASSDDLLGEQFF
CDR3 DNA: TGTGCCAGCAGTGACGACCTTCTGGGGGAGCAGTTCTTC

V gene: TRBV2
clone size: .
J gene: TRBJ1-2
D gene: TRBD1
CDR3 protein: CASSWTGGLYGYTF
CDR3 DNA: TGTGCCAGCAGTTGGACAGGAGGTCTCTATGGCTACACCTTC

V gene: TRBV6-5
clone size: .
J gene: TRBJ2-7
D gene: TRBD2
CDR3 protein: CASSYSSGSSYEQYF
CDR3 DNA: TGTGCCAGCAGTTACTCGAGCGGGAGTAGCTACGAGCAGTACTTC

V gene: TRBV6-5
clone size: .
J gene: TRBJ2-7
D gene: TRBD2
CDR3 protein: CASSYGSGSGYEQYF
CDR3 DNA: TGTGCCAGCAGTTACGGGAGCGGGAGCGGCTACGAGCAGTACTTC

V gene: TRBV19
clone size: .
J gene: TRBJ2-1
D gene: .
CDR3 protein: CASSILNNEQFF
CDR3 DNA: TGTGCCAGTAGTATTTTGAACAATGAGCAGTTCTTC

V gene: TRBV27
clone size: .
J gene: TRBJ1-2
D gene: .
CDR3 protein: CASSSPGTSYYGYTF
CDR3 DNA: TGTGCCAGCAGTTCACCCGGGACCTCCTATTATGGCTACACCTTC

V gene: TRBV27
clone size: .
J gene: TRBJ2-7
D gene: TRBD2
CDR3 protein: CASSLGSGRAFYEQYF
CDR3 DNA: TGTGCCAGCAGTTTAGGTAGCGGGAGGGCCTTCTACGAGCAGTACTTC

V gene: TRBV14
clone size: .
J gene: TRBJ2-7
D gene: .
CDR3 protein: CASSQVVLDRPLSYEQYF
CDR3 DNA: TGTGCCAGCAGCCAAGTGGTCCTTGACCGGCCGCTCTCCTACGAGCAGTACTTC

V gene: TRBV6-1
clone size: .
J gene: TRBJ2-7
D gene: .
CDR3 protein: CASSESVGYEQYF
CDR3 DNA: TGTGCCAGCAGTGAAAGCGTCGGCTACGAGCAGTACTTC

V gene: TRBV6-5
clone size: .
J gene: TRBJ1-2
D gene: .
CDR3 protein: CASSYWGESYTF
CDR3 DNA: TGTGCCAGCAGTTACTGGGGAGAGAGCTACACCTTC